This entry features one TCR beta chain sequence. The germline V gene encodes CDR1 SGHRS and CDR2 YFSETQ. Trimming cost V 0 bases and J 3 bases, with 18 bases left between them. This CDR3 contains 17 residues. The data are from a study of T cells after yellow fever vaccination. The 5'RACE template-switching step produced TCR cDNA and added a universal primer site and UMIs. One entry per CDR3 protein results from TCRdb running MiXCR on the 5' RACE reads. Among 500,000 to 700,000 distinct CDR3 sequences listed, under 25% were seen once. The sequencing used PBMCs, collected 15 days after the yellow fever booster vaccination. The rearrangement uses TRBV5-1 and TRBJ2-5, with D possibly TRBD1 on 7 matching bases. The TCR was taken from a man aged 25-45 years who received the YFV17D yellow fever vaccine. CDR3 amino acids: CASSLGLQAGTEETQYF. For the CDR3, the DNA is TGCGCCAGCAGCTTGGGGCTCCAGGCGGGGACAGAAGAGACCCAGTACTTC.